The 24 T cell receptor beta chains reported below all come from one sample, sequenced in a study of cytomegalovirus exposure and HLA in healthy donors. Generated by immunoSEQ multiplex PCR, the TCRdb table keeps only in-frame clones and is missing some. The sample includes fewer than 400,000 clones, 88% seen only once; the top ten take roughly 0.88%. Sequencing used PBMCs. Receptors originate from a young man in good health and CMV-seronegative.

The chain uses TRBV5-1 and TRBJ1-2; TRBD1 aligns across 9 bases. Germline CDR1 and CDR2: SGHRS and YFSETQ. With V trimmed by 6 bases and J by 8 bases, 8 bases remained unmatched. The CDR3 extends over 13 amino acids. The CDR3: CASTEGQGGGYTF. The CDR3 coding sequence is TGCGCCAGCACCGAGGGACAGGGTGGAGGCTACACCTTC.

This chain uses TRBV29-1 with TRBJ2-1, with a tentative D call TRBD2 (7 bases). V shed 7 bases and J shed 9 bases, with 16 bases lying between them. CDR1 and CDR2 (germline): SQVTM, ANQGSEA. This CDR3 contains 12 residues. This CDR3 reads CSAGAGAGEQFF. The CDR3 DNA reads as TGCAGCGCTGGGGCGGGGGCCGGTGAGCAGTTCTTC.

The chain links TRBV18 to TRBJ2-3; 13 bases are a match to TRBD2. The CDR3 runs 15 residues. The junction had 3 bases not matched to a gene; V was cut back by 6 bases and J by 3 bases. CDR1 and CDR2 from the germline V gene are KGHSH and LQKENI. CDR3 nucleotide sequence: TGTGCCAGCTCGCAGGGACTAGCGGGAACAGATACGCAGTATTTT. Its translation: CASSQGLAGTDTQYF. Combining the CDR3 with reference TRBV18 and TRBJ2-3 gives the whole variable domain NAGVMQNPRHLVRRRGQEARLRCSPMKGHSHVYWYRQLPEEGLKFMVYLQKENIIDESGMPKERFSAEFPKEGPSILRIQQVVRGDSAAYFCASSQGLAGTDTQYFGPGTRLTVL.

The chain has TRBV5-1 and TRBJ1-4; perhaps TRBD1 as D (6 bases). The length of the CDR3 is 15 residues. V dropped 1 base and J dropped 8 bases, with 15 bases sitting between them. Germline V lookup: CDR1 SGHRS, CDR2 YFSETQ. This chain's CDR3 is CASSLLPGEGEKLFF. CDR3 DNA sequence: TGCGCCAGCAGCTTGCTCCCAGGGGAAGGGGAAAAACTGTTTTTT.

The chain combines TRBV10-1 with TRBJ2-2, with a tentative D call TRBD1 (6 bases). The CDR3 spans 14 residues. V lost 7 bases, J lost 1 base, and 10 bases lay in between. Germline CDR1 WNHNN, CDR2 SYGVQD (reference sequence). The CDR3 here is CASKPGQNTGELFF. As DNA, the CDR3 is TGCGCCAGCAAACCGGGACAGAACACCGGGGAGCTGTTTTTT.

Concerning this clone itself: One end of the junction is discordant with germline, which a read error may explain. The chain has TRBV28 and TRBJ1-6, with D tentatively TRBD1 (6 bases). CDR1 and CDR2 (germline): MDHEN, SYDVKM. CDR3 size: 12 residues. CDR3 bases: TGTGCCAGCAGCTCTTCCGTGGGGGGAGGGGGCTTT. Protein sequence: CASSSSVGGGGF. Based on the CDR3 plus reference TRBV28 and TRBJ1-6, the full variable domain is DVKVTQSSRYLVKRTGEKVFLECVQDMDHENMFWYRQDPGLGLRLIYFSYDVKMKEKGDIPEGYSVSREKKERFSLILESASTNQTSMYLCASSSSVGGGGFGNGTRLTVT.

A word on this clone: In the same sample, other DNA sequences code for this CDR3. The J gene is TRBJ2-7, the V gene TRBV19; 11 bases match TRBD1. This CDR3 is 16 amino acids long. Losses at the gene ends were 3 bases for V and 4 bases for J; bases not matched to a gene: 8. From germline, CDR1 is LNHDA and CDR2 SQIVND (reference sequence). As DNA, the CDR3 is TGTGCCAGTAGTATTGCGGGGACAGGGGGTTCTTACGAGCAGTACTTC. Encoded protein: CASSIAGTGGSYEQYF. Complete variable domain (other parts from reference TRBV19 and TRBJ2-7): DGGITQSPKYLFRKEGQNVTLSCEQNLNHDAMYWYRQDPGQGLRLIYYSQIVNDFQKGDIAEGYSVSREKKESFPLTVTSAQKNPTAFYLCASSIAGTGGSYEQYFGPGTRLTVT.

CDR3 coding DNA: TGTGCCAGCTCACCGCAGGGAAAGGCTAATGAAAAACTGTTTTTT. It codes for CASSPQGKANEKLFF. The chain uses TRBV18 and TRBJ1-4; TRBD1 is a possible D gene (5 bases). CDR1 KGHSH and CDR2 LQKENI come from the germline V gene. Trimming took 3 bases from V and 3 from J, leaving 11 bases between them. The CDR3 is 15 residues long.

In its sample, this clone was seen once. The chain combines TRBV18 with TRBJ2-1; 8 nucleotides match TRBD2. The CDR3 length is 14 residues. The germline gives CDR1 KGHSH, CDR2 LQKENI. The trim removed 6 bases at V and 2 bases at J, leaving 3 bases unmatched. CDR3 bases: TGTGCCAGCTCGCCGGGACTAGCCTACAATGAGCAGTTCTTC. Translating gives CASSPGLAYNEQFF.

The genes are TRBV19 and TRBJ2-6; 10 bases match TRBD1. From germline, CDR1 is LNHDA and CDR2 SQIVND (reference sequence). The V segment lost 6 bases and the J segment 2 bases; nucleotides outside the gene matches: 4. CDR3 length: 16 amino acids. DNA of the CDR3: TGTGCCAGTAGGGAGACAGGGGGCGCTGGGGCCAACGTCCTGACTTTC. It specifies CASRETGGAGANVLTF. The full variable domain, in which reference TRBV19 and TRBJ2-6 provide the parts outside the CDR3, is DGGITQSPKYLFRKEGQNVTLSCEQNLNHDAMYWYRQDPGQGLRLIYYSQIVNDFQKGDIAEGYSVSREKKESFPLTVTSAQKNPTAFYLCASRETGGAGANVLTFGAGSRLTVL.

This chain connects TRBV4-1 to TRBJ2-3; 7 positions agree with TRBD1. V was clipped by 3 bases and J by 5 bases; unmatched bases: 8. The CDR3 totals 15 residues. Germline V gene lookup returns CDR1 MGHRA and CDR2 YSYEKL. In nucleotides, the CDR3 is TGCGCCAGCAGCCACTCCAGACAGGGTCAAGATACGCAGTATTTT. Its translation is CASSHSRQGQDTQYF.

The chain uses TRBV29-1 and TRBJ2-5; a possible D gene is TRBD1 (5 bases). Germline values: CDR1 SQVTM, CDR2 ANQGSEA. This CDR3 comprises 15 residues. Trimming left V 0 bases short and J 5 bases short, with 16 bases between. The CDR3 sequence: CSVEDRGTPGETQYF. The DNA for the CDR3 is TGCAGCGTTGAAGATCGAGGTACCCCAGGGGAGACCCAGTACTTC.

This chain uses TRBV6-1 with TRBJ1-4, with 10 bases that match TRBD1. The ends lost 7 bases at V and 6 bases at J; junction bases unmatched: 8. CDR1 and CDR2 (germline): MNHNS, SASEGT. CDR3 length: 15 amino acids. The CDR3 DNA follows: TGTGCCAGCACCCCAGGGACAGGGGCGGATGAAAAACTGTTTTTT. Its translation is CASTPGTGADEKLFF.

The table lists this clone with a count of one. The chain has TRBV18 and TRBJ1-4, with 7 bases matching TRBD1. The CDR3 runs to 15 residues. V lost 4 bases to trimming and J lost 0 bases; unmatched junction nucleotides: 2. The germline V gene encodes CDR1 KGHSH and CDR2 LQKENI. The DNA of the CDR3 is TGTGCCAGCTCACGGGACAGTGCAACTAATGAAAAACTGTTTTTT. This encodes CASSRDSATNEKLFF.

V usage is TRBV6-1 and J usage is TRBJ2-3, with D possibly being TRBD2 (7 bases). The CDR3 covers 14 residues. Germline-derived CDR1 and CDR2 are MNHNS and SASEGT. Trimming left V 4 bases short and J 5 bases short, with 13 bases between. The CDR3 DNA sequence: TGTGCCAGCAGTGTGGGGGGGCTTGGAGATACGCAGTATTTT. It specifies CASSVGGLGDTQYF.

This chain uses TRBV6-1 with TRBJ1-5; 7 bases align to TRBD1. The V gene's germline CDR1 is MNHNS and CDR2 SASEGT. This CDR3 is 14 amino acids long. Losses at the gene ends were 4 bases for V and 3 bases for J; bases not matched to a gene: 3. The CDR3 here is CASSVGQINQPQHF. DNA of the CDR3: TGTGCCAGCAGTGTGGGACAGATCAATCAGCCCCAGCATTTT.

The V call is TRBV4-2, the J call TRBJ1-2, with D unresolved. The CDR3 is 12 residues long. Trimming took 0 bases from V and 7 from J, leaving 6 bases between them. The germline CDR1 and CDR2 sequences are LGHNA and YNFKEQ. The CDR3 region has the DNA TGTGCCAGCAGCCAAGATAAGCCTGGCTACACCTTC. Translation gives CASSQDKPGYTF.

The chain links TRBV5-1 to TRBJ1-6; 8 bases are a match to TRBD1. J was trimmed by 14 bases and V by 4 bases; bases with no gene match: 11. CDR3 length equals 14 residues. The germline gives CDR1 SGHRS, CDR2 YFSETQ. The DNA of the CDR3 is TGCGCCAGCAGCCCCGACAGGGGATCATGGGCCCTCCACTTT. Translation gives CASSPDRGSWALHF.

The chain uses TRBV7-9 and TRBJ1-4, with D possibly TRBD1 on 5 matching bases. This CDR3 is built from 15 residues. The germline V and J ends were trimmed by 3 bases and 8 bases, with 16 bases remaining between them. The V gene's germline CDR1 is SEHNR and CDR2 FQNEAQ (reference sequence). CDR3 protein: CASSLGRAGPEKLFF. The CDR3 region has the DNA TGTGCCAGCAGCTTGGGCAGGGCAGGGCCGGAAAAACTGTTTTTT.

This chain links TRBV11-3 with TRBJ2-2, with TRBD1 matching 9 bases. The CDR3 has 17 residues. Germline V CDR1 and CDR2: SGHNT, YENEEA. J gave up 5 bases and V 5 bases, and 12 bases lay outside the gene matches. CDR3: CASSRLGRQGGTGELFF. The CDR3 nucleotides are TGTGCCAGCAGCCGGTTGGGCCGACAGGGGGGAACCGGGGAGCTGTTTTTT.

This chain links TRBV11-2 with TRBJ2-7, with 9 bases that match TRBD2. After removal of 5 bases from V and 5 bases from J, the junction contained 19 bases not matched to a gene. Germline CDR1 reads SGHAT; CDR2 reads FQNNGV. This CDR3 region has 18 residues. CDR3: CASSPDGGGGALHHEQYF. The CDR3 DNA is TGTGCCAGCAGCCCTGATGGCGGCGGGGGGGCCCTCCACCACGAGCAGTACTTC.

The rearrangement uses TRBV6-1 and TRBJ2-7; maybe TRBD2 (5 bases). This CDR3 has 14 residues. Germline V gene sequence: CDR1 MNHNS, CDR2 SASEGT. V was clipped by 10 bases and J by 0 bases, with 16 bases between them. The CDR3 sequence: CATKREPSSYEQYF. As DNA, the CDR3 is TGTGCCACCAAGAGGGAGCCCAGCTCCTACGAGCAGTACTTC.

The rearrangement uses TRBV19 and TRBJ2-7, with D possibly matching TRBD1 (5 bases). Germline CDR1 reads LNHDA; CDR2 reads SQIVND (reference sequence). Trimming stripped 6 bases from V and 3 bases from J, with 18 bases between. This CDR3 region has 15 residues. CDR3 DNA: TGTGCCAGTAGCTTGAAACAGGAATTTGGCTACGAGCAGTACTTC. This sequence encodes CASSLKQEFGYEQYF. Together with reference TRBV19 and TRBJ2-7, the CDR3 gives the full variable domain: DGGITQSPKYLFRKEGQNVTLSCEQNLNHDAMYWYRQDPGQGLRLIYYSQIVNDFQKGDIAEGYSVSREKKESFPLTVTSAQKNPTAFYLCASSLKQEFGYEQYFGPGTRLTVT.

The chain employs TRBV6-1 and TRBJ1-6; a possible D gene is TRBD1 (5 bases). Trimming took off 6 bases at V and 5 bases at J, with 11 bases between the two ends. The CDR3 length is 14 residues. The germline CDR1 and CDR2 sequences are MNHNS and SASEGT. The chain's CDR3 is CASSPGGNNSPLHF. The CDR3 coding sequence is TGTGCCAGCAGCCCCGGGGGGAATAATTCACCCCTCCACTTT.